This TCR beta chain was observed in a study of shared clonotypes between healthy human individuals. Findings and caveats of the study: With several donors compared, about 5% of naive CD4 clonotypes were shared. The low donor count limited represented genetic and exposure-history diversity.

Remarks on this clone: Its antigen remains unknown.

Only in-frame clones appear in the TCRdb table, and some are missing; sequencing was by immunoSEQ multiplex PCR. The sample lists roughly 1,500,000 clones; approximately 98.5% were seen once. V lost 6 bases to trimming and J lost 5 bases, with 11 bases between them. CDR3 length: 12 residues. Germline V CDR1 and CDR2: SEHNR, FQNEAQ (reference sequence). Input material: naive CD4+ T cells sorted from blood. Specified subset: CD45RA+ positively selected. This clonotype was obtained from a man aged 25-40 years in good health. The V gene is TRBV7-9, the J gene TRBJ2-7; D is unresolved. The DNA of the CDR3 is TGTGCCAGCAGTCCTTCTTTGGACGAGCAGTACTTC. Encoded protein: CASSPSLDEQYF.